One sample yielded the 9 T cell receptor beta chains listed below, sequenced in a study of tumor and adjacent non-tumor tissue in lung cancer. The library came from three nested PCR rounds adapted from ARM-PCR protocols. TCRdb re-called the multiplex PCR reads through MiXCR, storing one row per CDR3 protein. The sample yields around 74,000 distinct CDR3 sequences, roughly 70% seen once. No cell sorting was done before RNA was extracted from the tissue. Sequencing was performed on lung tumor tissue. These receptors all stem from a woman between 65 and 79 years old with non-small cell lung cancer.

This clonotype was recorded a few times. It may be a read error: a sequence one base away is much more abundant. The DNA for the CDR3 is TGTGCCAGCAGCTTTTTTGAGAGAGGCACTGAAGCTTTCTTT. Its protein is CASSFFERGTEAFF. This rearrangement joins TRBV28 to TRBJ1-1; D unclear. This CDR3 region has 14 residues. The V end lost 6 bases, the J end lost 4 bases, and 15 bases lay between the germline ends. CDR1 is MDHEN and CDR2 is SYDVKM in the germline V gene.

Comments on this clonotype: One end of the junction does not line up with germline, which may come from a read error. The V call is TRBV10-1, the J call TRBJ2-7, with TRBD2 matching 10 bases. This CDR3 has 17 amino acids. Germline loops: CDR1 WNHNN, CDR2 SYGVQD (reference sequence). CDR3 bases: TGCGCCAGCAGTACCATCCCTCTAGCGGGAGATTTCAACGGGCAGTATTTC. As protein: CASSTIPLAGDFNGQYF.

At least ten counts were recorded for this clonotype. This chain links TRBV6-1 with TRBJ1-1; the D is unclear. The germline gives CDR1 MNHNS, CDR2 SASEGT. Trimming left V 1 base short and J 5 bases short, with 8 bases between. The CDR3 has 13 amino acids. The CDR3 DNA is TGTGCCAGCAGTGAAGGCGCGTGGACTGAAGCTTTCTTT. Protein sequence: CASSEGAWTEAFF.

The table lists this clonotype with a count of one. The V gene is TRBV10-2, the J gene TRBJ2-2; no definite D call. This CDR3 contains 15 residues. Per germline, CDR1 WSHSY and CDR2 SAAADI. This CDR3 is CTGLTEDLTTGELFF. CDR3 sequence (DNA): TGCACCGGTCTAACAGAGGACCTCACCACCGGGGAGCTGTTTTTT.

A word on this clonotype: In this CDR3 the conserved last residue, phenylalanine or tryptophan, is missing, so a read error is likely. The CDR3 loop reads CSVESGFTYNVQFL. The CDR3 DNA follows: TGCAGCGTCGAGTCCGGTTTTACCTACAATGTGCAGTTCCTC. This chain links TRBV29-1 with TRBJ2-1; D gene uncertain. This CDR3 contains 14 residues. Germline lookup yields CDR1 SQVTM and CDR2 ANQGSEA.

This clonotype has a single count. The CDR3 carries no conserved terminal phenylalanine or tryptophan, so it likely arises from a read error. The DNA is left out, because the CDR3 cannot be placed on it with certainty; the CDR3 is given as TCRdb lists it. The chain is built from TRBV29-1 and TRBJ1-4; TRBD1 is taken as the D call from the table, unchecked against the DNA. Termini included, the CDR3 measures 14 amino acids. Germline CDR1 is SQVTM and CDR2 is ANQGSEA. CDR3 in amino acids: CSVGQGGTNEKLLL.

This clonotype was detected ten times or more. The chain links TRBV6-6 to TRBJ2-1; 7 bases are shared with TRBD2. CDR1 and CDR2 from the germline V gene are MNHNY and SVGAGI (reference sequence). This CDR3 region has 15 residues. V trimming: 8 bases; J trimming: 5 bases; junction bases outside the gene matches: 12. CDR3 in DNA: TGTGCCAGCCGCCTGACTAGCAGGGTGCACAATGAGCAGTTCTTC. Translating it yields CASRLTSRVHNEQFF.

In regard to this clonotype: The missing conserved phenylalanine or tryptophan at the end of this CDR3 makes a read error likely. The rearrangement uses TRBV29-1 and TRBJ2-2; a weak D match, TRBD2 (6 bases). The CDR3 loop spans 14 amino acids. Germline CDR1 SQVTM, CDR2 ANQGSEA. V lost 4 bases and J lost 5, with 14 bases in between. The DNA of the CDR3 is TGCAGCGTTGTGAACCGGGGGTTTACCGGGGAGCTGTTTGTT. This encodes CSVVNRGFTGELFV.

A word on this clonotype: A junction end diverges from the germline sequence, so it may reflect a read error. The V call is TRBV5-6, the J call TRBJ1-4, with 10 bases lining up with TRBD1. The CDR3 contains 13 residues. Germline-derived CDR1 and CDR2 are SGHDT and YYEEEE. CDR3 bases: TGTGCCAGTGGGACAGGGGCTAATGAACAACTGTTTTTT. Residues: CASGTGANEQLFF.